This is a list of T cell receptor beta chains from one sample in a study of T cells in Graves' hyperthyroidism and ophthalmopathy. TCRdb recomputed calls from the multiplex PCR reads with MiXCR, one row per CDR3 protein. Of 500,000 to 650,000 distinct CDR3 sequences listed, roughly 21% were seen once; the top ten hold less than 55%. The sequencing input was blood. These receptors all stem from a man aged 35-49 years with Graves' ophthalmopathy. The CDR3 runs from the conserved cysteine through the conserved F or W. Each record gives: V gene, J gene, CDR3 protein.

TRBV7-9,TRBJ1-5,CASSPTGPQHF
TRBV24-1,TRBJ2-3,CATDGTSGDPGGAQYF
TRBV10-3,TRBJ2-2,CAISESHRGDTGELFF
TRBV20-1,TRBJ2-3,CSARRGADTQYF
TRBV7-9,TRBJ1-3,CASSLGHPSGNTIYF
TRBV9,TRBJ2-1,CASSSSGRALGEQFF
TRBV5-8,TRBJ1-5,CASGRGGISNQPQHF
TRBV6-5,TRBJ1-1,CASSYVRASADTEAFF
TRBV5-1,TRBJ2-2,CASTIGPNTGELFF
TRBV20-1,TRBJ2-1,CSARGAFRDNEQFF
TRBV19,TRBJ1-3,CASRGRSSGNTIYF
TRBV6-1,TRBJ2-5,CASMSGSSGRAAQATQYF
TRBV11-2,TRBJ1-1,CASSLGYRNTEAFF
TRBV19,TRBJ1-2,CASKVREGNGYTF
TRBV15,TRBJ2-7,CATRSTGTGPEQYF
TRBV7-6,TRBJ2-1,CASSSPTSTDEQFF
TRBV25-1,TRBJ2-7,CASSDILPGEQYF
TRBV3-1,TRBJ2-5,CASSLTQTQYF
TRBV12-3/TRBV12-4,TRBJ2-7,CASSLYWRTSGSYEQYF
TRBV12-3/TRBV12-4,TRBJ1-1,CASRYKLTGENTEAFF
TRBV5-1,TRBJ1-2,CASSLGGTEYGYTF
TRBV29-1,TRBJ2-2,CSVLRGDSSAAGELFF
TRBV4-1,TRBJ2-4,CASSHPGLAGGLKYF
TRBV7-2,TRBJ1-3,CASSPHVGQGSGNTIYF
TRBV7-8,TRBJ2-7,CASSSPRSGVYEQYF
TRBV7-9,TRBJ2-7,CASSSPGRATYEQYF
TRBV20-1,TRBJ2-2,CSARERRARVGSGELFF
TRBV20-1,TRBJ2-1,CSAPSHSGNEQFF
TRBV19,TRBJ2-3,CASTGGSTTSGTDTQYF
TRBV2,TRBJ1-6,CASSPDTGHNSPLHF
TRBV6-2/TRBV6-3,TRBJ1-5,CASADRKNQPQHF